A single sample gave rise to the 17 T cell receptor beta chains below, sequenced in a study of cytomegalovirus exposure and HLA in healthy donors. PCR primers comprised 60 Vbeta and 13 Jbeta primers. The data were produced by immunoSEQ multiplex PCR, yet TCRdb's version contains in-frame clones alone and is incomplete. Here the sample spans about 160,000 clones, 75% to 85% being singletons. The specimen sequenced was PBMCs. The receptor set was obtained from a man aged 45-65 years in good health and CMV-seropositive.

Only one count was recorded for this clone. The chain employs TRBV7-3 and TRBJ2-2, with D perhaps matching TRBD2 (6 bases). Trimming pared 4 bases from V and 4 bases from J, leaving 7 bases between. The CDR3 sequence is 13 residues long. CDR1 SGHTA and CDR2 FQGTGA come from the germline V gene. As DNA, the CDR3 is TGTGCCAGCAGCTCGGAGGGCACCGGGGAGCTGTTTTTT. Its protein product is CASSSEGTGELFF.

This sequence joins TRBV23-1 and TRBJ2-7; D not certain. TRBV23-1 is given ORF status, its function remaining uncertain. This CDR3 is built from 15 residues. V lost 0 bases, J lost 2 bases, and 11 bases lay in between. CDR3 nucleotide sequence: TGCGCCAGCAGTCAATCTTGGCACCACCCCTACGAGCAGTACTTC. Residues: CASSQSWHHPYEQYF.

This clone was picked up a small number of times. The rearrangement joins TRBV11-2 to TRBJ2-3, with 12 bases that match TRBD2. Germline CDR1 SGHAT, CDR2 FQNNGV. Trimming removed 4 bases from V and 1 base from J; junction bases left unmatched: 0. The CDR3 consists of 15 residues. The CDR3 sequence: CASSSSGRGTDTQYF. The CDR3 DNA reads TGTGCCAGCAGCTCTAGCGGGAGGGGCACAGATACGCAGTATTTT.

The V gene is TRBV6-1, the J gene TRBJ1-5; no clear D gene. This CDR3 spans 13 amino acids. V was pared by 4 bases and J by 7 bases, with 11 bases between. Looked up from germline, CDR1 is MNHNS and CDR2 is SASEGT. The CDR3 region is CASSVSGGQPQHF. The CDR3 DNA follows: TGTGCCAGCAGTGTCTCGGGAGGGCAGCCCCAGCATTTT.

J is TRBJ2-2 and V is TRBV10-3; 15 nucleotides agree with TRBD2. V shed 4 bases and J 2 bases; nucleotides not matched to a gene: 2. Germline assignment: CDR1 ENHRY and CDR2 SYGVKD. The CDR3 covers 17 residues. CDR3 in amino acids: CAISGTSGRDNTGELFF. Written as DNA, the CDR3 is TGTGCCATCAGTGGGACTAGCGGGAGGGACAACACCGGGGAGCTGTTTTTT.

This chain links TRBV18 with TRBJ2-1; D call uncertain. The CDR3 contains 13 residues. Germline CDR1 and CDR2: KGHSH and LQKENI. V lost 6 bases, J lost 0 bases, and 6 bases lay in between. CDR3 sequence (DNA): TGTGCCAGCTCTCCCATCTCCTACAATGAGCAGTTCTTC. Translating gives CASSPISYNEQFF. Combining the CDR3 with reference TRBV18 and TRBJ2-1 gives the whole variable domain NAGVMQNPRHLVRRRGQEARLRCSPMKGHSHVYWYRQLPEEGLKFMVYLQKENIIDESGMPKERFSAEFPKEGPSILRIQQVVRGDSAAYFCASSPISYNEQFFGPGTRLTVL.

The chain has TRBV9 and TRBJ2-5, with D possibly matching TRBD2 (6 bases). Trimming took 2 bases from V and 5 from J, leaving 13 bases between them. The length of the CDR3 is 14 residues. Germline lookup yields CDR1 SGDLS and CDR2 YYNGEE. CDR3 sequence: CASSVGGKWETQYF. In nucleotides, the CDR3 is TGTGCCAGCAGCGTGGGCGGGAAGTGGGAGACCCAGTACTTC.

This clone was observed a handful of times. The rearrangement joins TRBV27 to TRBJ2-7; no firm D call. CDR1 is MNHEY and CDR2 is SMNVEV in the germline V gene (reference sequence). Trimming shortened V by 5 bases and J by 5 bases, and 7 bases separated the two germline ends. This CDR3 is 11 amino acids long. This CDR3 reads CASSNFDEQYF. In DNA form, the CDR3 reads TGTGCCAGCAGTAACTTCGACGAGCAGTACTTC.

The V and J genes are TRBV7-8 and TRBJ1-3, with 7 bases that match TRBD1. Germline lookup yields CDR1 SGHVS and CDR2 FQNEAQ. The CDR3 is 14 amino acids. V was pared by 0 bases and J by 6 bases, with 2 bases of the junction left unmatched. CDR3 region: CASSLAGQLNTIYF. In DNA, the CDR3 is TGTGCCAGCAGCTTAGCGGGACAGTTAAACACCATATATTTT.

The V gene is TRBV11-3, the J gene TRBJ2-6; 7 bases agree with TRBD1. The CDR3 spans 16 residues. CDR1 is SGHNT, CDR2 YENEEA, per germline. The J segment lost 0 bases and the V segment lost 5 bases, leaving 4 bases of the junction unmatched. The CDR3 loop is CASSAGTVSGANVLTF. CDR3 sequence (DNA): TGTGCCAGCAGCGCCGGGACAGTCTCTGGGGCCAACGTCCTGACTTTC.

The chain is built from TRBV7-9 and TRBJ2-7; D may be TRBD2 (6 bases). The germline CDR1 and CDR2 sequences are SEHNR and FQNEAQ (reference sequence). Trimming removed 2 bases at V and 0 bases at J, with 11 bases between. This CDR3 has 15 amino acids. The CDR3 nucleotides read TGTGCCAGCAGCTTACCGGGGGTGAGCTCCTACGAGCAGTACTTC. Translated, it gives CASSLPGVSSYEQYF.

The chain carries TRBV5-1 and TRBJ2-5; a possible D gene is TRBD2 (6 bases). Germline assignment: CDR1 SGHRS and CDR2 YFSETQ. The CDR3 runs 15 residues. Trimming pared 0 bases from V and 2 bases from J, leaving 11 bases between. The CDR3 nucleotides are TGCGCCAGCAGCTTGGCGAGCGGGTGGCAAGAGACCCAGTACTTC. Its translation: CASSLASGWQETQYF.

This rearrangement joins TRBV6-5 to TRBJ2-7; TRBD2 matches 8 bases. The junction had 3 bases not matched to a gene; V was cut back by 0 bases and J by 2 bases. This CDR3 is 15 amino acids long. Germline V lookup: CDR1 MNHEY, CDR2 SVGAGI. The CDR3 DNA follows: TGTGCCAGCAGTTACTCGAAAGCGGGGGCCTACGAGCAGTACTTC. Translating gives CASSYSKAGAYEQYF.

The rearrangement joins TRBV5-1 to TRBJ2-4; 14 nucleotides agree with TRBD2. After removal of 0 bases from V and 0 bases from J, the junction contained 14 bases not matched to a gene. This CDR3 has 22 amino acids. Germline V gene data show CDR1 as SGHRS and CDR2 as YFSETQ. This CDR3 is CASSLVGLAGGPSISAKNIQYF. The CDR3 DNA reads TGCGCCAGCAGCTTGGTTGGACTAGCGGGAGGCCCGTCGATATCAGCCAAAAACATTCAGTACTTC.

The CDR3 here is CASSYGQLYGYTF. In DNA, the CDR3 is TGTGCCAGCAGTTACGGACAGCTCTATGGCTACACCTTC. V usage is TRBV6-6 and J usage is TRBJ1-2; a possible D gene is TRBD1 (6 bases). This CDR3 region has 13 residues. Trimming removed 2 bases from V and 4 bases from J, with 8 bases in between. CDR1 is MNHNY, CDR2 SVGAGI, per germline (reference sequence).

This clone was observed a few times. V and J are TRBV30 and TRBJ2-5; D not certain. The assigned J gene may be wrong: the sequence end matches TRBJ2-7 better. This CDR3 is built from 11 residues. CDR1 and CDR2 from the germline V gene are GTSNPN and SVGIG (reference sequence). The CDR3: CAWMAGYEQYF. In nucleotides, the CDR3 is TGTGCCTGGATGGCAGGCTACGAGCAGTACTTC.

The chain links TRBV7-9 to TRBJ2-7; 9 bases line up with TRBD1. The CDR3 has 14 amino acids. Unmatched junction bases numbered 5, after V lost 4 bases and J lost 4 bases. Germline values: CDR1 SEHNR, CDR2 FQNEAQ (reference sequence). CDR3 sequence reads: CASSWRDRAYEQYF. CDR3 nucleotides: TGTGCCAGCAGCTGGCGGGACAGGGCTTACGAGCAGTACTTC.